This T cell receptor (beta chain) derives from a study of naive and memory T cell subsets. A UMI-containing oligonucleotide was joined by 3' ligation to the TCR cDNA template. Whole-blood samples were 2.5 to 3 ml of peripheral blood from healthy adult volunteers. The ends lost 3 bases at V and 0 bases at J; junction bases unmatched: 7. This CDR3 has 17 amino acids. Amplification of ligated cDNA took four PCR rounds with SP2 and nested alpha and beta constant primers. For blood and skin samples, reverse transcription used TCR alpha and beta constant primers. MiXCR, applied by TCRdb to the 5' RACE reads, yields one record per CDR3 protein. This sample carries 45,000 to 55,000 distinct CDR3 sequences, approximately 4.5% of them seen once, and the ten largest clones take around 0.84%.

V and J are TRBV12-3 or TRBV12-4 and TRBJ2-1; 8 positions match TRBD2. This sequence was found in a female donor in good health. The CDR3 loop reads CASSFSPAGVSYNEQFF. The CDR3 coding sequence is TGTGCCAGCAGTTTCTCCCCAGCGGGGGTCTCCTACAATGAGCAGTTCTTC.